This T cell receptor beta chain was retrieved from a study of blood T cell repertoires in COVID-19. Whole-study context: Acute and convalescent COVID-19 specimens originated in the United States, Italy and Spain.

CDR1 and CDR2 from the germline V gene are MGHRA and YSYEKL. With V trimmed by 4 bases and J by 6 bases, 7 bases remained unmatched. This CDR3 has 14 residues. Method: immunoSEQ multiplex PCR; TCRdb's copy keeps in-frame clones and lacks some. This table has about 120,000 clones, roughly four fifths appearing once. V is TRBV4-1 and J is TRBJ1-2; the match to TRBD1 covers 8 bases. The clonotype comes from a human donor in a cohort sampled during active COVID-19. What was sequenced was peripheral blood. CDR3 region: CASSPKDRADGYTF. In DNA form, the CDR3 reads TGCGCCAGCAGCCCTAAGGACAGGGCGGATGGCTACACCTTC.